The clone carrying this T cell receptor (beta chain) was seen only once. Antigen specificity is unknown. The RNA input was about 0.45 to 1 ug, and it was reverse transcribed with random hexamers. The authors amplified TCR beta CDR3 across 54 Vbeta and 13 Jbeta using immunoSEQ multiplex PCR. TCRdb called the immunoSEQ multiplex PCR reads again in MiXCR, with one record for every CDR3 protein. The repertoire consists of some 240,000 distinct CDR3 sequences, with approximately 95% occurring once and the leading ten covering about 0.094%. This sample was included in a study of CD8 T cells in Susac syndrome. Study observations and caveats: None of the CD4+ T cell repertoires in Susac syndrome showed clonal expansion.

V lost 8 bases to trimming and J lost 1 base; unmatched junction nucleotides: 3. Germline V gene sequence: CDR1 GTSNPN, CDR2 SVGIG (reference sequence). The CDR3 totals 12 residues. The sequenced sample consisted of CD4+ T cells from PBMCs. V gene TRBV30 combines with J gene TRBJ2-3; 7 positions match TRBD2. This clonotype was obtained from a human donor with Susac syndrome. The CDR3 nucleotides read TGTGCCCGGGGGGTTCGCACAGATACGCAGTATTTT. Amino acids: CARGVRTDTQYF.